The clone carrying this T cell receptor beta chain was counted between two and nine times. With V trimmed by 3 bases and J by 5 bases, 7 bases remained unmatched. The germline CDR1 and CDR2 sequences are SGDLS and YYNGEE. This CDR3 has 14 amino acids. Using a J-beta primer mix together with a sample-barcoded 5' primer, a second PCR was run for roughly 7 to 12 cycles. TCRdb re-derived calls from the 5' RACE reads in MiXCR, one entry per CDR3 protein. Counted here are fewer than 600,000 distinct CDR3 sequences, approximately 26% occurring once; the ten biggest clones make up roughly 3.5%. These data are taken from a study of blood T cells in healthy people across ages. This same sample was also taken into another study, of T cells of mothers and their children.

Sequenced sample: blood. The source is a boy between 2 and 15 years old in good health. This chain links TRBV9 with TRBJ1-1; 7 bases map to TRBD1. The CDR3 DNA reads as TGTGCCAGCAGCGCTTCGCCCAGGGGGACTGAAGCTTTCTTT. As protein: CASSASPRGTEAFF.